This note documents a single T cell receptor (beta chain) sequence. Its binding antigen is unknown. Base qualities are missing; no much larger clone stands one base away. The data belong to a study of identical twins (TCRdb year 2016). About the investigation overall: The study deep-sequenced TCR alpha and beta repertoires from monozygotic twins, unrelated adults of various ages and cord blood to test whether fetal clonotypes persist. To rule out contamination, replicate twin experiments were performed at different times with different library preparation protocols.

The CDR3 covers 16 residues, taking in both the cysteine and the phenylalanine. Only the CDR3 part of the read is kept: 48 bases, read in frame from the first base. In the germline V gene (reference sequence), CDR1 corresponds to DFQATT and CDR2 to SNEGSKA. V is trimmed back by 1 base and J by 11 bases, and the junction contains 14 bases that no gene match accounts for. All donors were healthy Caucasians. The paper as a whole reports these results and caveats: Recombination models systematically underestimated out-of-frame TCR alpha sharing in monozygotic twins but agreed with sharing between unrelated individuals. Out-of-frame TCR alpha sequences shared between twins showed an excess of low generation-probability sequences compared with coincidental sharing between unrelated individuals. Zero-insertion analyses could be partly confounded by invariant T cells such as MAIT and iNKT, although diverse VJ usage argued against such confounding for most clonotypes. Conclusions relied on cross-sectional statistical analysis, since the same donors could not be followed over many years. Fewer insertions were carried by abundant cord blood beta clonotypes, a similar but weaker trend appeared in young adult naive repertoires, and no such trend appeared in memory repertoires. Excess twin sharing in beta out-of-frame sequences was weaker because fewer shared sequences lowered the signal-to-noise ratio.

Libraries were built with 5' RACE. Sequenced on an Illumina HiSeq 2000. Template switching added a universal primer binding site, and the final cDNA carried a unique molecular identifier that allowed TCR cDNA molecules to be counted accurately. First-strand cDNA for TCR alpha and beta chains was synthesized from specific primers in the conserved constant-segment region. Each cDNA library was double barcoded, with a SMART-Mk sample barcode plus Illumina barcodes, to control for contamination. TruSeq adapter sequences along with Illumina sample barcodes were introduced in two successive PCR steps. TCR alpha and beta cDNA libraries were sequenced on the Illumina HiSeq platform with custom primers. In the original analysis: MiGEC processed the raw reads to extract unique molecular identifiers, while MiXCR was used to determine the CDR3 positions. Recombination models were inferred per individual with the repgenHMM and IGoR tools using an EM algorithm. The analysis of shared clonotypes was done with the tcR package in R, with sharing normalized by the product of cloneset sizes. Out-of-frame nonproductive sequences were analyzed to study raw recombination free of thymic and clonal selection effects. TCRdb's own reprocessing of the public reads used fastp at Q25 and MiXCR and kept productive beta chains. Identical CDR3 proteins give one entry, which carries the most common genes and DNA. TCRdb, not the original authors, processed these V and J calls. The sample table lists roughly 1,500,000 distinct CDR3 sequences, about 31% of them with a count of one. The ten biggest clones cover approximately 0.25% of the sample.

The TCR sequence derives from a newborn girl in good health. The sequencing input was cord blood. The V and J segments used are TRBV20-1 and TRBJ2-5; 12 central nucleotides agree with TRBD2. The CDR3 has the sequence CSARVGLAGYPGSQYF. The nucleotide sequence is given as TGCAGTGCTAGAGTAGGACTAGCGGGGTACCCAGGCTCTCAGTACTTC.